This T cell receptor (beta chain) was recorded in a study of blood T cell repertoires in COVID-19. CDR3 length: 16 amino acids. The ends lost 5 bases at V and 9 bases at J; junction bases unmatched: 7. Germline V lookup: CDR1 SGHNT, CDR2 YENEEA. Generated by immunoSEQ multiplex PCR, the TCRdb table keeps only in-frame clones and is missing some. The sample lists over 150,000 clones, approximately 86% seen once, with 2.5% to 3% in the top ten. V gene TRBV11-3 combines with J gene TRBJ2-1; 16 bases map to TRBD2. This TCR was recovered from a man aged 40-49 years with active or convalescent COVID-19. Sample: peripheral blood. In DNA form, the CDR3 reads TGTGCCAGCAGCCTCGGGACTAGCGGGGGGGAAAGTGAGCAGTTCTTC. Protein: CASSLGTSGGESEQFF.